This is a list of T cell receptor beta chains from one sample in a study of shared clonotypes between healthy human individuals. The protocol was immunoSEQ multiplex PCR, while the TCRdb copy is restricted to in-frame clones and leaves out a portion. The data hold millions of clones, with approximately 93% observed a single time. The sequenced sample consisted of naive CD4+ T cells from PBMCs. Receptors were obtained from a man between 18 and 35 years old in good health. Some clones in this sample may be carry-over from other donors' samples. CDR3s include the opening cysteine and the closing phenylalanine or tryptophan. The D gene is left open where the match is weak. The size field is filled for only some rows; it gives once, few, many or a size class.

D: TRBD1
V: TRBV18
size: -
J: TRBJ2-7
CDR3: CASSLGQESYEQYF
DNA: TGTGCCAGCTCACTCGGACAGGAATCCTACGAGCAGTACTTC

D: -
V: TRBV18
size: -
J: TRBJ2-3
CDR3: CASSPFIRRPGGPDTQYF
DNA: TGTGCCAGCTCACCATTCATTCGGCGGCCTGGGGGGCCAGATACGCAGTATTTT

D: -
V: TRBV27
size: -
J: TRBJ1-1
CDR3: CASRSRPGTPNTEAFF
DNA: TGTGCCAGCAGATCGAGACCAGGAACTCCGAACACTGAAGCTTTCTTT

D: -
V: TRBV6-5
size: -
J: TRBJ1-3
CDR3: CASSRSGSGGNTIYF
DNA: TGTGCCAGCAGTCGTAGTGGTTCAGGCGGAAACACCATATATTTT

D: -
V: TRBV7-8
size: -
J: TRBJ1-2
CDR3: CASSLGSGRLGYGYTF
DNA: TGTGCCAGCAGCTTAGGGTCAGGAAGGTTGGGCTATGGCTACACCTTC

D: TRBD2
V: TRBV7-2
size: -
J: TRBJ2-7
CDR3: CASSGAGVPPGYEQYF
DNA: TGTGCCAGCAGTGGGGCGGGGGTCCCGCCTGGGTACGAGCAGTACTTC

D: -
V: TRBV7-9
size: -
J: TRBJ1-2
CDR3: CASSLAGGPYGYTF
DNA: TGTGCCAGCAGCTTAGCGGGGGGACCCTATGGCTACACCTTC

D: -
V: TRBV6-6
size: -
J: TRBJ1-3
CDR3: CASSESLSGNTIYF
DNA: TGTGCCAGCAGCGAAAGCCTTTCTGGAAACACCATATATTTT

D: TRBD2
V: TRBV18
size: -
J: TRBJ2-7
CDR3: CASSPGAGGYEQYF
DNA: TGTGCCAGCTCACCAGGTGCGGGAGGCTACGAGCAGTACTTC

D: -
V: TRBV6-5
size: -
J: TRBJ2-2
CDR3: CASNWDTGELFF
DNA: TGTGCCAGCAACTGGGACACCGGGGAGCTGTTTTTT

D: -
V: TRBV11-3
size: -
J: TRBJ1-4
CDR3: CASSFGGAANEKLFF
DNA: TGTGCCAGCAGCTTCGGGGGTGCGGCTAATGAAAAACTGTTTTTT

D: -
V: TRBV6-5
size: -
J: TRBJ1-1
CDR3: CASRAPTEAFF
DNA: TGTGCCAGCAGAGCACCCACTGAAGCTTTCTTT

D: -
V: TRBV25-1
size: -
J: TRBJ1-4
CDR3: CASSEDGRRNEKLFF
DNA: TGTGCCAGCAGTGAGGACGGACGTCGGAATGAAAAACTGTTTTTT

D: TRBD1
V: TRBV11-3
size: -
J: TRBJ1-1
CDR3: CASSLGQGEMNTEAFF
DNA: TGTGCCAGCAGCCTCGGACAGGGCGAAATGAACACTGAAGCTTTCTTT

D: TRBD2
V: TRBV7-3
size: -
J: TRBJ2-1
CDR3: CASSSTSGLYNEQFF
DNA: TGTGCCAGCAGCTCTACTAGCGGGTTATACAATGAGCAGTTCTTC

D: -
V: TRBV7-2
size: once
J: TRBJ2-1
CDR3: CASSYQGGEQFF
DNA: TGTGCCAGCAGCTACCAGGGGGGTGAGCAGTTCTTC

D: -
V: TRBV10-3
size: -
J: TRBJ2-3
CDR3: CAIQNTTDTQYF
DNA: TGTGCCATCCAGAATACCACAGATACGCAGTATTTT

D: TRBD1
V: TRBV5-4
size: once
J: TRBJ2-1
CDR3: CASSAGDRGLNEQFF
DNA: TGTGCCAGCAGCGCCGGAGACAGGGGGCTCAATGAGCAGTTCTTC

D: -
V: TRBV7-2
size: -
J: TRBJ2-1
CDR3: CASSLNRAASYNEQFF
DNA: TGTGCCAGCAGCTTGAACCGAGCGGCGTCCTACAATGAGCAGTTCTTC

D: TRBD1
V: TRBV27
size: -
J: TRBJ1-1
CDR3: CASSSVTGGRMAEAFF
DNA: TGTGCCAGCAGTTCGGTGACAGGGGGGCGCATGGCTGAAGCTTTCTTT

D: TRBD1
V: TRBV28
size: -
J: TRBJ1-4
CDR3: CASSSPGGEGEKLFF
DNA: TGTGCCAGCAGCTCCCCAGGGGGCGAGGGTGAAAAACTGTTTTTT

D: -
V: TRBV5-1
size: -
J: TRBJ2-3
CDR3: CASSLAGTGTDTQYF
DNA: TGCGCCAGCAGCTTGGCCGGGACGGGGACAGATACGCAGTATTTT

D: -
V: TRBV7-2
size: -
J: TRBJ2-1
CDR3: CASSLEQGPLREQFF
DNA: TGTGCCAGCAGCTTAGAACAGGGACCATTACGGGAGCAGTTCTTC

D: -
V: TRBV25-1
size: -
J: TRBJ2-7
CDR3: CASTRTGPESYEQYF
DNA: TGTGCCAGCACCCGAACGGGCCCCGAATCCTACGAGCAGTACTTC

D: TRBD2
V: TRBV27
size: -
J: TRBJ2-1
CDR3: CASNPGRPGGRGNEQFF
DNA: TGTGCCAGCAACCCAGGTCGTCCGGGAGGGCGAGGCAATGAGCAGTTCTTC

D: -
V: TRBV5-4
size: -
J: TRBJ2-3
CDR3: CASSLGPGESTDTQYF
DNA: TGTGCCAGCAGCTTGGGTCCCGGGGAGTCCACAGATACGCAGTATTTT

D: -
V: TRBV5-4
size: -
J: TRBJ1-2
CDR3: CASSLVADSYYGYTF
DNA: TGTGCCAGCAGCTTGGTAGCTGACTCATACTATGGCTACACCTTC

D: TRBD1
V: TRBV28
size: -
J: TRBJ2-7
CDR3: CASSGPGTGKNEQYF
DNA: TGTGCCAGCAGTGGCCCCGGGACAGGAAAGAACGAGCAGTACTTC

D: -
V: TRBV6-5
size: -
J: TRBJ2-5
CDR3: CASSSPGIGTQYF
DNA: TGTGCCAGCAGTTCCCCGGGTATTGGGACCCAGTACTTC

D: TRBD2
V: TRBV5-4
size: -
J: TRBJ2-7
CDR3: CASSSGTSGRVEQYF
DNA: TGTGCCAGCAGCTCCGGGACTAGCGGGAGGGTTGAGCAGTACTTC

D: TRBD2
V: TRBV11-2
size: -
J: TRBJ2-7
CDR3: CASSGRTSGQPSYEQYF
DNA: TGTGCCAGCAGCGGACGGACTAGCGGTCAACCCTCCTACGAGCAGTACTTC

D: -
V: TRBV6-5
size: -
J: TRBJ1-1
CDR3: CASSWSPSTEAFF
DNA: TGTGCCAGCAGTTGGAGTCCAAGCACTGAAGCTTTCTTT

D: -
V: TRBV2
size: -
J: TRBJ1-3
CDR3: CASSELRIRDGGNTIYF
DNA: TGTGCCAGCAGTGAACTTCGGATTAGGGACGGTGGAAACACCATATATTTT

D: TRBD2
V: TRBV10-2
size: -
J: TRBJ2-7
CDR3: CASSESEGLAGSEQYF
DNA: TGCGCCAGCAGTGAGTCGGAAGGACTAGCGGGATCCGAGCAGTACTTC

D: -
V: TRBV6-5
size: -
J: TRBJ2-7
CDR3: CASSYSFFGNYEQYF
DNA: TGTGCCAGCAGTTACTCTTTCTTCGGGAACTACGAGCAGTACTTC

D: -
V: TRBV5-1
size: -
J: TRBJ2-2
CDR3: CASSFRETNTGELFF
DNA: TGCGCCAGCAGCTTCCGGGAGACGAACACCGGGGAGCTGTTTTTT

D: -
V: TRBV30
size: -
J: TRBJ1-2
CDR3: CAWNVVRNYGYTF
DNA: TGTGCCTGGAACGTCGTCAGGAACTATGGCTACACCTTC

D: TRBD2
V: TRBV4-1
size: -
J: TRBJ2-7
CDR3: CASSQDRGGSSNEQYF
DNA: TGCGCCAGCAGCCAAGATCGGGGCGGGAGCTCTAACGAGCAGTACTTC

D: TRBD1
V: TRBV5-1
size: -
J: TRBJ1-3
CDR3: CASSLVTGGDTIYF
DNA: TGCGCCAGCAGCTTGGTAACAGGGGGCGACACCATATATTTT

D: TRBD2
V: TRBV28
size: -
J: TRBJ2-3
CDR3: CASSLLGLAGFRADTQYF
DNA: TGTGCCAGCAGTTTATTGGGACTAGCGGGATTTCGGGCAGATACGCAGTATTTT

D: -
V: TRBV6-1
size: -
J: TRBJ1-1
CDR3: CASSVGTITEAFF
DNA: TGTGCCAGCAGTGTGGGGACCATCACTGAAGCTTTCTTT

D: -
V: TRBV28
size: -
J: TRBJ2-7
CDR3: CASSFPPSYEQYF
DNA: TGTGCCAGCAGTTTCCCTCCATCCTACGAGCAGTACTTC

D: TRBD2
V: TRBV6-5
size: -
J: TRBJ2-1
CDR3: CASSITSGSRNEQFF
DNA: TGTGCCAGCAGTATAACTAGCGGGAGTCGGAATGAGCAGTTCTTC

D: TRBD2
V: TRBV27
size: -
J: TRBJ2-1
CDR3: CASQRAGGYNEQFF
DNA: TGTGCCAGCCAAAGGGCGGGAGGGTACAATGAGCAGTTCTTC

D: TRBD2
V: TRBV19
size: -
J: TRBJ2-2
CDR3: CASTGLAGPGELFF
DNA: TGTGCCAGTACCGGACTAGCGGGACCCGGGGAGCTGTTTTTT

D: -
V: TRBV28
size: -
J: TRBJ1-2
CDR3: CASRLGDYGYTF
DNA: TGTGCCAGTAGACTGGGGGACTATGGCTACACCTTC

D: TRBD2
V: TRBV7-3
size: -
J: TRBJ2-3
CDR3: CASSPLAGGPSDTQYF
DNA: TGTGCCAGCAGCCCACTAGCGGGAGGGCCCTCAGATACGCAGTATTTT

D: TRBD2
V: TRBV7-7
size: -
J: TRBJ2-5
CDR3: CASSAGTSGLETQYF
DNA: TGTGCCAGCAGCGCCGGGACTAGCGGGTTGGAGACCCAGTACTTC

D: -
V: TRBV6-5
size: -
J: TRBJ1-1
CDR3: CASSRRPGETEAFF
DNA: TGTGCCAGCAGTAGACGGCCCGGCGAAACTGAAGCTTTCTTT

D: -
V: TRBV29-1
size: -
J: TRBJ1-6
CDR3: CSVSTGNNSPLHF
DNA: TGCAGCGTTTCGACTGGGAATAATTCACCCCTCCACTTT

D: -
V: TRBV4-2
size: -
J: TRBJ2-2
CDR3: CASSQKRGRDTNTGELFF
DNA: TGTGCCAGCAGCCAAAAAAGGGGTCGGGACACTAACACCGGGGAGCTGTTTTTT

D: -
V: TRBV11-2
size: -
J: TRBJ2-5
CDR3: CASSLGLSGWETQYF
DNA: TGTGCCAGCAGCTTAGGCCTCTCCGGGTGGGAGACCCAGTACTTC

D: -
V: TRBV7-3
size: once
J: TRBJ2-3
CDR3: CASSLASATQYF
DNA: TGTGCCAGCTCCCTTGCTTCGGCTACGCAGTATTTT

D: TRBD1
V: TRBV7-9
size: -
J: TRBJ2-1
CDR3: CASSPRGQGAAYNEQFF
DNA: TGTGCCAGCAGCCCAAGGGGACAGGGGGCCGCCTACAATGAGCAGTTCTTC

D: -
V: TRBV18
size: -
J: TRBJ2-5
CDR3: CASSPSSQETQYF
DNA: TGTGCCAGCTCACCATCGAGCCAAGAGACCCAGTACTTC

D: -
V: TRBV4-2
size: -
J: TRBJ2-7
CDR3: CASSPLNRVVWLAYEQYF
DNA: TGTGCCAGCAGCCCGTTAAACAGGGTGGTATGGTTAGCCTACGAGCAGTACTTC

D: -
V: TRBV9
size: -
J: TRBJ2-1
CDR3: CASSVALHVGTNEQFF
DNA: TGTGCCAGCAGCGTAGCTCTGCACGTGGGGACTAATGAGCAGTTCTTC

D: -
V: TRBV7-2
size: -
J: TRBJ2-1
CDR3: CASSLASGPYNEQFF
DNA: TGTGCCAGCAGCTTAGCTAGTGGGCCCTACAATGAGCAGTTCTTC